What follows describes a single TCR beta chain. This sample stems from a study of blood T cell repertoires in COVID-19. For the study at large: Samples taken during acute and convalescent COVID-19 were collected in the United States, Italy and Spain. Sample material is recorded as cDNA or gDNA derived from T cells, B-cell-depleted T cells, or PBMCs.

This CDR3 comprises 16 residues. Per the study methods: Cell counts per sample came from amplifying reference gene primers. Measured with immunoSEQ multiplex PCR; TCRdb has only the in-frame clones, and not every one. For V, J and clone size, that table is used; D and trimming come from the DNA. The sample includes more than 200,000 clones, roughly 80% of them seen just once. This TCR was recovered from an elderly woman with acute or convalescent COVID-19. The gene calls are TRBV21-1 and TRBJ2-7; the D call in the table, TRBD1, was not verified against the DNA. TRBV21-1 is an annotated pseudogene. Input material: peripheral blood. The DNA of the CDR3 is TGTGCCAGCAGCAAGTCCGCGGACAGGGAACCCTACGAGCAGTACTTC. The encoded protein is CASSKSADREPYEQYF.